This T cell receptor beta chain stems from a study of Ad26.COV2.S vaccination and SARS-CoV-2 variants (dated by TCRdb to the early 2020s). Study-level background: Vaccine-arm donors were drawn from COV1001, a multicentre, randomized, double-blind, placebo-controlled phase I-IIa trial of Ad26.COV2.S in healthy adults. Ad26.COV2.S was given intramuscularly at 5x10^10 or 1x10^11 viral particles, as a single shot or as two shots 56 days apart. Sequencing of the TCRbeta repertoire served to evaluate the specificity and breadth of SARS-CoV-2-reactive T cell receptors following Ad26.COV2.S vaccination. The TCR-sequenced set comprised about 32 samples: about 19 Ad26.COV2.S vaccine recipients, 5 placebo recipients and 8 SARS-CoV-2 convalescent individuals. Trial participants were randomized into five groups of five, in which low-dose or high-dose Ad26.COV2.S was given once or twice, or placebo was given on both occasions. Throughout the experiments and outcome assessment, investigators stayed blinded to trial group allocation. Here is what the overall study found, with its caveats: Spike-specific TCR breadth was higher in Ad26.COV2.S recipients than in placebo recipients (P = 0.0014). Vaccine and placebo recipients had similar non-spike TCR breadth, a finding consistent with the vaccine containing only spike. After vaccination, spike-specific CD8+ and CD4+ T cell responses were reported to show substantial breadth. It was noted by the authors that total T cell responses may have been underestimated by the TCR breadth and depth analyses. The study lacked the statistical power to compare responses across vaccine doses or regimens.

The immunoSEQ Assay was used to sequence TCRbeta CDR3 regions. After extraction, genomic DNA underwent amplification by bias-controlled multiplex PCR, followed by high-throughput sequencing. Turning to the authors' computational methods: To quantify the absolute abundance of every unique TCRbeta CDR3 region, sequences were collapsed and filtered. Usable DNA was measured by amplifying reference genes present in all nucleated cells, and TCRbeta template counts were normalized to that usable DNA to estimate T cell fraction. Repertoire TCRs were annotated as SARS-CoV-2-specific when V gene, CDR3 amino acid sequence and J gene were exactly matched to a known reactive TCR set. MIRA supplied the reference SARS-CoV-2 TCR set, which was filtered for enrichment in COVID-19-positive ImmuneCODE repertoires so that public or cross-reactive TCRs were removed. Using the MIRA antigens, annotated TCRs were further analysed by specific ORF or by position within an ORF. Breadth was defined as the number of annotated unique rearrangements divided by the total number of unique productive rearrangements, and depth was defined as the summed frequency of the annotated unique rearrangements. Two-sided Wilcoxon rank-sum tests were used to compare TCR breadth between groups. TCRdb retrieved this table from immuneACCESS and kept in-frame rearrangements only. Not all clones are present; in checked studies, unresolved V genes account for under half, and no reason is known for the remainder. V, J and clone size derive from that table, while D and trimming were established from the DNA sequence. Present in this sample are 350,000 to 450,000 clones, about nine tenths of which were seen just once. The ten largest clones represent 3.4% of the sample.

Of note for this clone: It has no known antigen specificity. No qualities accompany the bases; no much larger clone lies one base away.

The CDR3 holds 15 amino acids from the cysteine to the phenylalanine. The sequence is cut down to CDR3 DNA, 45 bases in frame from base 1. The germline V gene specifies MGHRA as CDR1 and YSYEKL as CDR2. V sheds 3 bases and J sheds 5 bases, leaving 11 bases between their ends. Per the publication, the treatment or condition label means: around 19 received Ad26.COV2.S at low or high dose, single or two shots; about five received placebo; per-sample allocation not given. For vaccine and placebo recipients, the sequenced repertoires came from samples collected on day 63 after the first injection. Between 29 July and 7 August 2020, Cohort 1b enrolled approximately 26 adults aged 18-55 years at one site in Boston, USA. Ad26.COV2.S was a replication-incompetent adenovirus type 26 vector that expressed a prefusion-stabilized SARS-CoV-2 spike protein derived from the original Wuhan strain.

The chain is made from TRBV4-1 and TRBJ1-6, with the D segment identity uncertain. This sequence was found in a person between 18 and 65 years old who received the Ad26.COV2.S COVID-19 vaccine or a placebo. This specimen consisted of peripheral blood, obtained in a trial of Ad26.COV2.S vaccine versus placebo. Here the CDR3 is given as CASSQPDGHNSPLHF. The DNA sequence is given as TGCGCCAGCAGCCAGCCCGATGGGCATAATTCACCCCTCCACTTT.